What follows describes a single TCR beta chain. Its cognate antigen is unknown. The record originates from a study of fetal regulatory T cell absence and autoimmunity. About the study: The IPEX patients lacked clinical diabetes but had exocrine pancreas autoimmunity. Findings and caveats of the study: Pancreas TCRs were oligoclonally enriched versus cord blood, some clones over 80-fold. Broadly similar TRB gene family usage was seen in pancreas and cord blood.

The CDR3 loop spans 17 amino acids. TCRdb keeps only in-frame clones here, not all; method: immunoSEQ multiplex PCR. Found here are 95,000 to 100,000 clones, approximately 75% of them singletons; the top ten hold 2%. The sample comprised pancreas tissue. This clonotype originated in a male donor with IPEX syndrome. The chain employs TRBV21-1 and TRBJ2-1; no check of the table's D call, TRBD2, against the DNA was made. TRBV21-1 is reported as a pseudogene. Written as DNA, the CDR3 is TGTGCCAGCAGTCCTTGCCGCCAGCGGGGGGCCTACAATGAGCAGTTCTTC. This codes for CASSPCRQRGAYNEQFF.